Following are 23 T cell receptor beta chains from one sample sequenced in a study of blood T cells in healthy people across ages (dated by TCRdb to the mid-2010s). The receptor library was made with 5' RACE. A second PCR of 7 to 11 cycles was performed with a sample-barcoded 5' primer and a J-beta primer mix. Using fastp trimming at Q25 and MiXCR clonotype assembly, TCRdb reanalyzed the public sequencing data and kept in-frame beta chains. Records with the same CDR3 protein are collapsed into one entry carrying the most frequent genes and DNA. This sample holds fewer than 2,000,000 distinct CDR3 sequences; about 39% were observed only once. The top ten clonotypes cover about 21% of the sample. The sample was blood. The receptors were sampled from a human donor in good health.

The chain has TRBV7-6 and TRBJ2-5, with D possibly TRBD1 on 5 matching bases. Germline V CDR1 and CDR2: SGHVS, FNYEAQ. The V and J ends lost 5 bases and 1 base respectively, with 11 bases between them. The CDR3 runs to 14 residues. The CDR3 DNA reads TGTGCCAGCAGCCCGTCGACAGCCCAAGAGACCCAGTACTTC. Its protein product is CASSPSTAQETQYF.

This chain links TRBV7-2 with TRBJ2-7; D remains unclear. Germline V gene data show CDR1 as SGHTA and CDR2 as FQGNSA. Trimming cost V 3 bases and J 3 bases, with 9 bases left between them. CDR3 length equals 13 residues. This CDR3 is CASSLNSNYEQYF. CDR3 coding DNA: TGTGCCAGCAGCTTGAACAGTAACTACGAGCAGTACTTC.

V usage is TRBV10-3 and J usage is TRBJ2-7; 7 positions match TRBD1. V shed 8 bases, J shed 4 bases, and the junction held 8 bases outside the gene matches. Germline V CDR1 and CDR2: ENHRY, SYGVKD. The CDR3 sequence is 13 residues long. Written as DNA, the CDR3 is TGTGCCATCCGAGGGCAGGGGGAATACGAGCAGTACTTC. It specifies CAIRGQGEYEQYF.

This clonotype was counted between two and nine times. The chain uses TRBV7-2 and TRBJ2-5; no clear D. This CDR3 has 13 residues. Between the trimmed V and J ends, which lost 0 bases and 6 bases, there was a span of 8 bases. Germline CDR1 reads SGHTA; CDR2 reads FQGNSA. CDR3 residues: CASSLAGRQTQYF. CDR3 nucleotides: TGTGCCAGCAGCTTAGCAGGTCGGCAGACCCAGTACTTC. The entire variable domain, with the rest obtained from reference TRBV7-2 and TRBJ2-5, is as follows: GAGVSQSPSNKVTEKGKDVELRCDPISGHTALYWYRQSLGQGLEFLIYFQGNSAPDKSGLPSDRFSAERTGGSVSTLTIQRTQQEDSAVYLCASSLAGRQTQYFGPGTRLLVL.

This clonotype showed up just a few times. CDR3: CASSLKGLENIQYF. The CDR3, as DNA: TGTGCCAGCAGCTTAAAGGGGTTGGAAAACATTCAGTACTTC. The V call is TRBV7-2, the J call TRBJ2-4; the D gene is possibly TRBD1 (5 bases). The CDR3 loop spans 14 amino acids. With 2 bases removed from V and 5 bases from J, the gap between germline ends came to 10 bases. Germline V lookup: CDR1 SGHTA, CDR2 FQGNSA. Full variable domain (remainder filled in from reference TRBV7-2 and TRBJ2-4): GAGVSQSPSNKVTEKGKDVELRCDPISGHTALYWYRQSLGQGLEFLIYFQGNSAPDKSGLPSDRFSAERTGGSVSTLTIQRTQQEDSAVYLCASSLKGLENIQYFGAGTRLSVL.

The V and J genes are TRBV11-3 and TRBJ1-4; D gene uncertain. Germline CDR1 and CDR2: SGHNT and YENEEA. Trimming cost V 4 bases and J 7 bases, with 13 bases left between them. CDR3 length: 14 residues. CDR3 nucleotides: TGTGCCAGCAGCTCGCTGTGGGGAGGTGAAAAACTGTTTTTT. Protein sequence: CASSSLWGGEKLFF.

The sample holds a few counts of this clonotype. The genes are TRBV20-1 and TRBJ1-2; D is unclear. The CDR3 spans 14 residues. V was cut by 0 bases and J by 4 bases, with 12 bases left in between. CDR1 and CDR2 (germline): DFQATT, SNEGSKA (reference sequence). The CDR3 DNA sequence: TGCAGTGCTAGAGATCGCCATACCCTCTATGGCTACACCTTC. It yields the protein CSARDRHTLYGYTF.

This clonotype has a handful of counts. This chain links TRBV7-2 with TRBJ2-7, with TRBD2 matching 12 bases. Germline V CDR1 and CDR2: SGHTA, FQGNSA. J was trimmed by 4 bases and V by 5 bases; bases with no gene match: 6. The CDR3 consists of 15 residues. DNA of the CDR3: TGTGCCAGCAGCCAAACTAGCGGGGGGCAATACGAGCAGTACTTC. Its translation: CASSQTSGGQYEQYF.

CDR3 sequence: CASSLAHHLVDEQFF. CDR3 in DNA: TGCGCCAGCAGCTTGGCCCACCACCTAGTGGATGAGCAGTTCTTC. The chain joins TRBV5-1 to TRBJ2-1; D remains ambiguous. The CDR3 is 15 residues long. Germline loops: CDR1 SGHRS, CDR2 YFSETQ. The V end lost 0 bases, the J end lost 8 bases, and 15 bases lay between the germline ends.

The J gene is TRBJ1-5, the V gene TRBV20-1; TRBD1 agrees at 8 bases. V gave up 1 base and J gave up 5 bases; unmatched junction bases: 4. The CDR3 spans 14 residues. Looked up from germline, CDR1 is DFQATT and CDR2 is SNEGSKA (reference sequence). In DNA form, the CDR3 reads TGCAGTGCTAGAGGACAGACAGGGGATCAGCCCCAGCATTTT. It yields the protein CSARGQTGDQPQHF.

The chain uses TRBV11-2 and TRBJ1-2; TRBD1 is a possible D gene (5 bases). Germline lookup yields CDR1 SGHAT and CDR2 FQNNGV. V was trimmed by 1 base and J by 9 bases, leaving 12 bases between them. The CDR3 sequence is 13 residues long. CDR3 region: CASSLARERSYTF. The DNA of the CDR3 is TGTGCCAGCAGCTTAGCCAGGGAGAGGAGCTACACCTTC.

This rearrangement joins TRBV29-1 to TRBJ2-5; D not resolved. This CDR3 is built from 13 residues. The germline V gene encodes CDR1 SQVTM and CDR2 ANQGSEA. Trimming took 5 bases from V and 5 from J, leaving 15 bases between them. CDR3 DNA sequence: TGCAGCGTTTCGAAAGTGGTAGGGGAGACCCAGTACTTC. This translates into CSVSKVVGETQYF.

V is TRBV7-2 and J is TRBJ2-3, with D perhaps matching TRBD1 (5 bases). The CDR3 spans 15 residues. Germline lookup yields CDR1 SGHTA and CDR2 FQGNSA. V was cut by 3 bases and J by 0 bases, with 10 bases left in between. CDR3 protein: CASSFRQPSTDTQYF. DNA of the CDR3: TGTGCCAGCAGCTTCCGACAGCCTAGCACAGATACGCAGTATTTT.

This clonotype has a handful of counts. The chain joins TRBV29-1 to TRBJ2-7; TRBD1 aligns across 9 bases. Germline V lookup: CDR1 SQVTM, CDR2 ANQGSEA. This CDR3 contains 14 residues. V trimming: 1 base; J trimming: 3 bases; junction bases outside the gene matches: 4. Here the CDR3 DNA reads TGCAGCGTTGAAGCCGGGACAGGGATCTACGAGCAGTACTTC. It codes for CSVEAGTGIYEQYF.

This clonotype was seen only a few times. The chain has TRBV6-6 and TRBJ2-5, with 7 bases aligning to TRBD1. V lost 2 bases, J lost 5 bases, and 8 bases stayed unmatched. Germline V CDR1 and CDR2: MNHNY, SVGAGI (reference sequence). There are 15 residues in the CDR3. The CDR3 DNA sequence: TGTGCCAGCAGTTACACGAGAGGGGGCGCTGAGACCCAGTACTTC. Protein sequence: CASSYTRGGAETQYF.

This sequence joins TRBV7-2 and TRBJ2-6; D gene unclear. CDR1 and CDR2 from the germline V gene are SGHTA and FQGNSA. The CDR3 covers 15 residues. Trimming took off 5 bases at V and 0 bases at J, with 8 bases between the two ends. The CDR3 DNA reads TGTGCCAGCAGCCATCGATTCTCTGGGGCCAACGTCCTGACTTTC. Translation: CASSHRFSGANVLTF.

There are a few counts of this clonotype. DNA of the CDR3: TGTGCCAGCAGCCAAGACCCCGGACAGGCCTACGAGCAGTACTTC. Translating it yields CASSQDPGQAYEQYF. The chain has TRBV3-1 and TRBJ2-4, with 7 bases identical to TRBD1. The tail of the sequence fits TRBJ2-7 better, so the J call may be wrong. The CDR3 runs to 15 residues. Germline V lookup: CDR1 LGHDT, CDR2 YNNKEL (reference sequence).

This chain joins TRBV2 and TRBJ2-5, with a tentative D call TRBD1 (5 bases). The V end lost 2 bases, the J end lost 6 bases, and 16 bases lay between the germline ends. This CDR3 region has 15 residues. The germline gives CDR1 SNHLY, CDR2 FYNNEI. CDR3 loop: CASSERIRGLQTQYF. CDR3 nucleotides: TGTGCCAGCAGTGAACGGATAAGGGGTCTGCAGACCCAGTACTTC.

The chain's CDR3 is CSARASGYQPQHF. CDR3 in DNA: TGCAGTGCTAGAGCCTCTGGCTATCAGCCCCAGCATTTT. The rearrangement joins TRBV20-1 to TRBJ1-5; D call uncertain. Germline CDR1 is DFQATT and CDR2 is SNEGSKA (reference sequence). CDR3 length: 13 residues. V shed 1 base and J shed 5 bases, with 9 bases lying between them.

This chain joins TRBV12-3 or TRBV12-4 and TRBJ1-5; D is unresolved. The CDR3 extends over 15 amino acids. V lost 0 bases to trimming and J lost 2 bases, with 8 bases between them. The CDR3: CASSLARRGNQPQHF. Here the CDR3 DNA reads TGTGCCAGCAGTTTAGCGCGTAGGGGCAATCAGCCCCAGCATTTT.

V and J are TRBV15 and TRBJ1-2; a weak D match, TRBD1 (6 bases). The CDR3 totals 16 residues. Germline V gene sequence: CDR1 LNHNV, CDR2 YYDKDF (reference sequence). V lost 3 bases and J 0 bases, leaving 14 bases between the germline ends. The CDR3 sequence: CATSRDSWDSNYGYTF. The CDR3 DNA reads TGTGCCACCAGCAGGGACAGTTGGGATTCTAACTATGGCTACACCTTC.

This chain uses TRBV11-2 with TRBJ2-7; no reliable D call. CDR3 length: 18 amino acids. V was shortened by 1 base and J by 5 bases, with 24 bases between the two germline ends. CDR1 and CDR2 (germline): SGHAT, FQNNGV. The CDR3 protein is CASSLGGTPGPRSHEQYF. The CDR3 DNA follows: TGTGCCAGCAGCTTAGGGGGTACCCCGGGTCCTCGATCCCACGAGCAGTACTTC.

About this clonotype: One junction end disagrees with the germline gene, perhaps due to a read error. The chain recombines TRBV25-1 with TRBJ2-6, with 10 bases that match TRBD1. Germline CDR1 reads MGHDK; CDR2 reads SYGVNS. The CDR3 spans 17 residues. CDR3 DNA: TGTGCCAGCATCCGGACAGGGGGAGTATCTGGGGCCAACGTCCCGACTTTC. Amino acid sequence: CASIRTGGVSGANVPTF.